This TCR beta chain comes out of a study of shared clonotypes between healthy human individuals. Generated by immunoSEQ multiplex PCR, the TCRdb table keeps only in-frame clones and is missing some. The sample yields 740,000 or so clones, 73% seen once. This receptor was taken from a woman aged 25 to 39 in good health. The specimen sequenced was memory CD4+ T cells sorted from blood. Subset described: CD45RA-negative fraction.

The CDR3 region has the DNA TGTGCCAGCAGTCCAGAGGGGACTAGCGTTTTGGGGTACGAGCAGTACTTC. Amino acid sequence: CASSPEGTSVLGYEQYF. The V gene is TRBV28, the J gene TRBJ2-7; 10 nucleotides align to TRBD2. The CDR3 has 17 amino acids. V lost 5 bases to trimming and J lost 4 bases; unmatched junction nucleotides: 14. CDR1 is MDHEN, CDR2 SYDVKM, per germline. Combining the CDR3 with reference TRBV28 and TRBJ2-7 gives the whole variable domain DVKVTQSSRYLVKRTGEKVFLECVQDMDHENMFWYRQDPGLGLRLIYFSYDVKMKEKGDIPEGYSVSREKKERFSLILESASTNQTSMYLCASSPEGTSVLGYEQYFGPGTRLTVT.